The 22 T cell receptor beta chains reported below all come from one sample, sequenced in a study of blood T cell repertoires in COVID-19. Sequencing used immunoSEQ multiplex PCR; TCRdb keeps in-frame clones, though not all of them. The sample carries 250,000 to 300,000 clones, around 90% recorded once. Sequencing used peripheral blood. These receptors were collected from a woman in her 50s who had recovered from COVID-19.

The chain recombines TRBV28 with TRBJ2-2; 9 bases map to TRBD1. Germline lookup yields CDR1 MDHEN and CDR2 SYDVKM. This CDR3 has 14 amino acids. J lost 6 bases, V lost 7 bases, and 6 bases had no gene match. The CDR3 reads CASNQQGAAGELFF. The CDR3 DNA is TGTGCCAGCAACCAACAGGGGGCTGCCGGGGAGCTGTTTTTT. Full variable domain (missing parts from reference TRBV28 and TRBJ2-2): DVKVTQSSRYLVKRTGEKVFLECVQDMDHENMFWYRQDPGLGLRLIYFSYDVKMKEKGDIPEGYSVSREKKERFSLILESASTNQTSMYLCASNQQGAAGELFFGEGSRLTVL.

V and J are TRBV7-9 and TRBJ1-1, with D maybe TRBD1 (5 bases). The germline V gene has CDR1 SEHNR and CDR2 FQNEAQ (reference sequence). Trimming pared 4 bases from V and 4 bases from J, leaving 19 bases between. This CDR3 has 16 amino acids. CDR3 protein: CASSSGLRTWGTEAFF. DNA of the CDR3: TGTGCCAGCAGCTCGGGACTGCGGACCTGGGGCACTGAAGCTTTCTTT.

The J gene is TRBJ2-2, the V gene TRBV25-1, with 8 bases lining up with TRBD1. CDR3 size: 16 residues. Germline lookup yields CDR1 MGHDK and CDR2 SYGVNS. V shed 0 bases, J shed 5 bases, and the junction held 5 bases outside the gene matches. CDR3 protein: CASSEYAGGDTGELFF. In nucleotides, the CDR3 is TGTGCCAGCAGTGAATATGCAGGGGGCGATACCGGGGAGCTGTTTTTT.

V gene TRBV6-6 combines with J gene TRBJ1-1, with a tentative D call TRBD1 (6 bases). V was clipped by 6 bases and J by 11 bases, with 13 bases between them. CDR1 and CDR2 (germline): MNHNY, SVGAGI (reference sequence). The CDR3 is 11 residues long. The CDR3 region is CASRFRGSAFF. The CDR3 DNA follows: TGTGCCAGCAGGTTCAGGGGTTCGGCTTTCTTT.

J is TRBJ1-1 and V is TRBV20-1; D remains ambiguous. The ends were cut back, 3 bases at V and 6 bases at J, with 14 bases in the middle. The CDR3 covers 13 residues. The germline V gene has CDR1 DFQATT and CDR2 SNEGSKA (reference sequence). The CDR3 bases are TGCAGTGCTAGTGTCCCTGCGGCCCCTGAAGCTTTCTTT. It encodes CSASVPAAPEAFF.

This chain connects TRBV5-1 to TRBJ2-1; 7 nucleotides agree with TRBD2. Germline trimming cut 0 bases from V and 6 bases from J; bases unmatched to any gene: 6. Germline V gene data show CDR1 as SGHRS and CDR2 as YFSETQ. CDR3 size: 15 residues. The CDR3 protein is CASSLAGTTFNEQFF. In DNA form, the CDR3 reads TGCGCCAGCAGCTTGGCCGGGACTACCTTCAATGAGCAGTTCTTC.

The J gene is TRBJ2-2, the V gene TRBV27; 7 bases line up with TRBD1. The CDR3 runs to 18 residues. The germline CDR1 and CDR2 sequences are MNHEY and SMNVEV (reference sequence). Trimming removed 3 bases from V and 5 bases from J; junction bases left unmatched: 15. The CDR3 DNA follows: TGTGCCAGCAGTTTTTCCCCGCGACAGGGAGTTTCGACCGGGGAGCTGTTTTTT. Its protein product is CASSFSPRQGVSTGELFF.

This clone came up once. The rearrangement joins TRBV7-2 to TRBJ1-4; D might be TRBD1 (5 bases). This CDR3 has 15 amino acids. Germline V gene data show CDR1 as SGHTA and CDR2 as FQGNSA. V shed 5 bases and J shed 8 bases, with 18 bases lying between them. Written as DNA, the CDR3 is TGTGCCAGCAGCAAAAACCAGGGAATGGCCGAAAAACTGTTTTTT. Translation gives CASSKNQGMAEKLFF.

This clone came up a few times. This chain links TRBV19 with TRBJ2-2, with 7 bases fitting TRBD1. The CDR3 is 17 amino acids. After removal of 10 bases from V and 0 bases from J, the junction contained 14 bases not matched to a gene. In germline, CDR1 is LNHDA, CDR2 SQIVND (reference sequence). DNA for the CDR3: TGTGCCACAAGACTTACTCACAGGGGCGCGAACACCGGGGAGCTGTTTTTT. Encoded protein: CATRLTHRGANTGELFF.

The rearrangement links TRBV15 to TRBJ1-2, with D uncertain. V lost 1 base to trimming and J lost 8 bases, with 8 bases between them. The CDR3 is 12 amino acids. Germline V gene data show CDR1 as LNHNV and CDR2 as YYDKDF (reference sequence). CDR3 nucleotide sequence: TGTGCCACCAGCAGAGGAGACTCAGGCTACACCTTC. Translation gives CATSRGDSGYTF. Looking up the rest from reference TRBV15 and TRBJ1-2 gives the full variable domain: DAMVIQNPRYQVTQFGKPVTLSCSQTLNHNVMYWYQQKSSQAPKLLFHYYDKDFNNEADTPDNFQSRRPNTSFCFLDIRSPGLGDTAMYLCATSRGDSGYTFGSGTRLTVV.

Comments on this clone: This sample also contains other DNA sequences that code for the same CDR3. J is TRBJ2-7 and V is TRBV27; D possibly corresponds to TRBD1 (5 bases). The CDR3 sequence is 12 residues long. CDR1 is MNHEY, CDR2 SMNVEV, per germline (reference sequence). Trimming pared 5 bases from V and 4 bases from J, leaving 9 bases between. This CDR3 reads CASSPSGYEQYF. The CDR3 DNA reads as TGTGCCAGCAGTCCATCAGGGTACGAGCAGTACTTC.

This chain links TRBV18 with TRBJ2-3, with 12 bases aligning to TRBD2. The ends lost 1 base at V and 4 bases at J; junction bases unmatched: 9. Germline V lookup: CDR1 KGHSH, CDR2 LQKENI. The CDR3 contains 18 residues. CDR3 in amino acids: CASSPRASTSGSADTQYF. The DNA for the CDR3 is TGTGCCAGCTCACCACGGGCATCGACTAGCGGGAGCGCAGATACGCAGTATTTT.

This chain links TRBV5-1 with TRBJ2-7, with 15 bases identical to TRBD2. The CDR3 is 17 amino acids. The junction had 7 bases not matched to a gene; V was cut back by 3 bases and J by 3 bases. Germline V gene data show CDR1 as SGHRS and CDR2 as YFSETQ. The CDR3 nucleotides are TGCGCCAGCAGCTCAGGGACTAGCGGGAGGTTTCTCTACGAGCAGTACTTC. Its translation is CASSSGTSGRFLYEQYF.

This sequence joins TRBV2 and TRBJ2-7, with D possibly TRBD2 on 6 matching bases. V dropped 6 bases and J dropped 0 bases, with 15 bases sitting between them. The germline CDR1 and CDR2 sequences are SNHLY and FYNNEI. This CDR3 has 15 amino acids. The chain's CDR3 is CASSRTTTSSYEQYF. CDR3 nucleotides: TGTGCCAGCAGCAGGACTACAACAAGCTCCTACGAGCAGTACTTC.

The V and J genes are TRBV5-1 and TRBJ2-7; 13 bases are a match to TRBD2. The CDR3 covers 19 residues. V lost 0 bases to trimming and J lost 2 bases; unmatched junction nucleotides: 11. CDR1 is SGHRS, CDR2 YFSETQ, per germline. The DNA for the CDR3 is TGCGCCAGCAGCTTGGCAGGCGGACTAGCGGGAGCAGGGGCCTACGAGCAGTACTTC. Its protein product is CASSLAGGLAGAGAYEQYF.

This chain links TRBV4-1 with TRBJ2-7, with TRBD1 identical over 8 bases. CDR1 is MGHRA, CDR2 YSYEKL, per germline. V gave up 4 bases and J gave up 2 bases; unmatched junction bases: 13. The CDR3 contains 17 residues. CDR3 sequence (DNA): TGCGCCAGCAGCCCTACCGCCGCGGACAGGGCCGCCTACGAGCAGTACTTC. Translation: CASSPTAADRAAYEQYF.

This sequence joins TRBV28 and TRBJ2-7, with 8 positions matching TRBD1. The germline CDR1 and CDR2 sequences are MDHEN and SYDVKM. The ends lost 2 bases at V and 2 bases at J; junction bases unmatched: 8. This CDR3 has 16 amino acids. For the CDR3, the DNA is TGTGCCAGCAGTTTACCGCAGGGGGCAGGCACCTACGAGCAGTACTTC. Its protein is CASSLPQGAGTYEQYF.

The rearrangement uses TRBV30 and TRBJ1-2; 7 nucleotides match TRBD1. V lost 5 bases, J lost 7 bases, and 7 bases stayed unmatched. The CDR3 length is 12 residues. Germline CDR1 GTSNPN, CDR2 SVGIG (reference sequence). The CDR3 spells CAWQGQSAGYTF. As DNA, the CDR3 is TGTGCCTGGCAGGGACAGTCGGCTGGCTACACCTTC.

This chain joins TRBV9 and TRBJ2-3, with TRBD2 identical over 9 bases. Per the germline V gene, CDR1 is SGDLS and CDR2 is YYNGEE. The CDR3 has 15 amino acids. The ends lost 3 bases at V and 9 bases at J; junction bases unmatched: 11. The CDR3: CASSEGGGAGGTQYF. In nucleotides, the CDR3 is TGTGCCAGCAGCGAGGGGGGCGGAGCGGGAGGCACGCAGTATTTT. Using reference TRBV9 and TRBJ2-3 for the parts outside the CDR3, the full variable domain is DSGVTQTPKHLITATGQRVTLRCSPRSGDLSVYWYQQSLDQGLQFLIQYYNGEERAKGNILERFSAQQFPDLHSELNLSSLELGDSALYFCASSEGGGAGGTQYFGPGTRLTVL.

The chain uses TRBV5-1 and TRBJ2-5; TRBD1 matches 11 bases. The germline V gene has CDR1 SGHRS and CDR2 YFSETQ. CDR3 length: 16 amino acids. The trim removed 0 bases at V and 4 bases at J, leaving 5 bases unmatched. CDR3 DNA: TGCGCCAGCAGCTTGGGCGGACAGGGGGCTCGAGAGACCCAGTACTTC. Its translation is CASSLGGQGARETQYF.

The rearrangement uses TRBV12-5 and TRBJ1-2; tentative D call: TRBD1 (5 bases). CDR1 is LGHNT, CDR2 FRNRAP, per germline. The CDR3 is 15 amino acids. V was clipped by 0 bases and J by 5 bases, with 13 bases between them. CDR3 bases: TGTGCTAGTGGTTTGGTGCTGGGGGGAGAGTATGGCTACACCTTC. The encoded protein is CASGLVLGGEYGYTF.

The gene calls are TRBV4-2 and TRBJ1-1; tentatively, D is TRBD1 (5 bases). V shed 3 bases and J shed 8 bases, with 19 bases lying between them. CDR1 is LGHNA, CDR2 YNFKEQ, per germline. The length of the CDR3 is 15 residues. The CDR3 sequence: CASSHDRSGGREAFF. CDR3 coding DNA: TGTGCCAGCAGCCACGACCGGAGCGGGGGTAGAGAAGCTTTCTTT.